A single sample gave rise to the 22 T cell receptor beta chains below, sequenced in a study of blood T cell repertoires in COVID-19. Libraries were prepared by immunoSEQ multiplex PCR; TCRdb keeps only in-frame clonotypes and omits some of them. Altogether some 150,000 clones are present, 80% to 90% being singletons, with the ten largest covering roughly 8%. Sequencing was performed on peripheral blood. The receptors were sampled from a man aged 35-49 years who had recovered from COVID-19.

The rearrangement joins TRBV30 to TRBJ2-7, with 12 positions matching TRBD1. Germline loops: CDR1 GTSNPN, CDR2 SVGIG (reference sequence). With 4 bases clipped from V and 1 base from J, the junction kept 5 bases outside the gene matches. This CDR3 comprises 15 residues. The CDR3 DNA reads TGTGCCTGGACCGGGACAGGGGGCCCATCCTACGAGCAGTACTTC. Protein product: CAWTGTGGPSYEQYF.

As regards this clone: With a much larger clone just one base away, this may be a read error. The chain joins TRBV11-2 to TRBJ2-7, with 10 bases lining up with TRBD1. This CDR3 has 14 amino acids. The J segment lost 2 bases and the V segment lost 4 bases, leaving 2 bases of the junction unmatched. Germline loops: CDR1 SGHAT, CDR2 FQNNGV. The CDR3 DNA follows: TGTGCCAGCAGCTCCGGGACAGGGGCCTACGAGCAGTACTTC. Encoded protein: CASSSGTGAYEQYF.

The chain is built from TRBV18 and TRBJ2-7, with a possible D match to TRBD1 (6 bases). Germline-derived CDR1 and CDR2 are KGHSH and LQKENI. This CDR3 contains 13 residues. V dropped 0 bases and J dropped 6 bases, with 9 bases sitting between them. The chain's CDR3 is CASSPPTGTEQYF. Here the CDR3 DNA reads TGTGCCAGCTCACCACCCACAGGGACCGAGCAGTACTTC.

This chain uses TRBV4-3 with TRBJ2-4; maybe TRBD2 (5 bases). The CDR3 sequence is 16 residues long. Trimming removed 1 base at V and 1 base at J, with 11 bases between. Germline CDR1 LGHNA, CDR2 YSLEER. CDR3 sequence: CASSQAGSGAKNIQYF. In nucleotides, the CDR3 is TGCGCCAGCAGCCAAGCGGGGTCCGGGGCCAAAAACATTCAGTACTTC.

The chain links TRBV6-2 or TRBV6-3 to TRBJ2-3, with D hard to call. The V end lost 4 bases, the J end lost 5 bases, and 10 bases lay between the germline ends. The CDR3 extends over 13 amino acids. Germline loops: CDR1 MNHEY, CDR2 SVGEGT. The CDR3 region is CASSLLTGDTQYF. CDR3 DNA: TGTGCCAGCAGTTTGTTAACGGGAGATACGCAGTATTTT.

CDR3 DNA sequence: TGTGCCAGCAGCCCCGCAGGGGGCGGGCAGCCCCAGCATTTT. Translation: CASSPAGGGQPQHF. The chain uses TRBV9 and TRBJ1-5, with 8 bases identical to TRBD1. V was pared by 4 bases and J by 7 bases, with 7 bases of the junction left unmatched. Looked up from germline, CDR1 is SGDLS and CDR2 is YYNGEE. The CDR3 has 14 residues.

The chain has TRBV5-4 and TRBJ2-5; TRBD2 aligns across 7 bases. Losses at the gene ends were 4 bases for V and 5 bases for J; bases not matched to a gene: 8. The CDR3 covers 14 residues. The germline V gene encodes CDR1 SGHNT and CDR2 YYREEE (reference sequence). CDR3 region: CASSAAGGWETQYF. The DNA of the CDR3 is TGTGCCAGCAGCGCGGCCGGGGGGTGGGAGACCCAGTACTTC.

This clone appeared a single time. The genes are TRBV5-1 and TRBJ2-1, with 7 bases identical to TRBD1. CDR3 size: 12 residues. CDR1 and CDR2 from the germline V gene are SGHRS and YFSETQ. V lost 7 bases to trimming and J lost 8 bases; unmatched junction nucleotides: 6. The CDR3 DNA reads TGCGCCAGCGCGGACAGGCCCGATGAGCAGTTCTTC. Translating it yields CASADRPDEQFF.

The chain is built from TRBV27 and TRBJ1-3; the match to TRBD1 covers 10 bases. V lost 6 bases and J lost 9; bases outside the gene matches: 5. The CDR3 consists of 13 residues. CDR1 MNHEY and CDR2 SMNVEV come from the germline V gene (reference sequence). The CDR3 spells CASRRTGGFTIYF. CDR3 in DNA: TGTGCCAGCAGACGGACAGGGGGTTTCACCATATATTTT.

The chain uses TRBV4-2 and TRBJ2-2, with a weak D call TRBD2 (5 bases). CDR1 LGHNA and CDR2 YNFKEQ come from the germline V gene. V was clipped by 7 bases and J by 2 bases, with 17 bases between them. This CDR3 is 16 amino acids long. The CDR3, as DNA: TGTGCCAGCACCCGAGGAGGCGGGTTCAACACCGGGGAGCTGTTTTTT. Residues: CASTRGGGFNTGELFF.

This clone has a single count. The V call is TRBV7-2, the J call TRBJ2-7; 8 nucleotides agree with TRBD1. In germline, CDR1 is SGHTA, CDR2 FQGNSA. V was clipped by 4 bases and J by 0 bases; unmatched bases: 2. CDR3 length: 14 amino acids. The CDR3 loop reads CASSYRGSSYEQYF. The CDR3 coding sequence is TGTGCCAGCAGCTACAGGGGGTCCTCCTACGAGCAGTACTTC. The entire variable domain, with the rest obtained from reference TRBV7-2 and TRBJ2-7, is as follows: GAGVSQSPSNKVTEKGKDVELRCDPISGHTALYWYRQSLGQGLEFLIYFQGNSAPDKSGLPSDRFSAERTGGSVSTLTIQRTQQEDSAVYLCASSYRGSSYEQYFGPGTRLTVT.

The chain combines TRBV4-3 with TRBJ1-5; 9 nucleotides align to TRBD1. Germline CDR1 is LGHNA and CDR2 is YSLEER. CDR3 size: 15 residues. Trimming at V came to 0 bases and at J to 5 bases, leaving 2 bases not matched to a gene. Written as DNA, the CDR3 is TGCGCCAGCAGCCAAGAAACAGGGGGCGATCAGCCCCAGCATTTT. Translation: CASSQETGGDQPQHF.

V usage is TRBV24-1 and J usage is TRBJ1-1; D ambiguous. V lost 9 bases to trimming and J lost 3 bases, with 10 bases between them. The CDR3 loop spans 12 amino acids. The germline V gene encodes CDR1 KGHDR and CDR2 SFDVKD. The CDR3 reads CATRGLDTEAFF. CDR3 bases: TGTGCCACCCGAGGTTTGGACACTGAAGCTTTCTTT.

The V call is TRBV29-1, the J call TRBJ1-3; 9 bases line up with TRBD1. CDR3 length: 13 residues. Per germline, CDR1 SQVTM and CDR2 ANQGSEA. With V trimmed by 6 bases and J by 4 bases, 4 bases remained unmatched. CDR3 nucleotide sequence: TGCAGCGTGGGGACAGGGAAAGGAAACACCATATATTTT. It is translated as CSVGTGKGNTIYF.

V and J are TRBV5-6 and TRBJ2-4; TRBD2 might be the D (6 bases). The CDR3 spans 16 residues. Germline V gene lookup returns CDR1 SGHDT and CDR2 YYEEEE. Trimming left V 3 bases short and J 9 bases short, with 22 bases between. DNA for the CDR3: TGTGCCAGCAGCTCCTCACCGGGGGAAAGGGGTTTCATTCAGTACTTC. It encodes CASSSSPGERGFIQYF.

This chain connects TRBV11-2 to TRBJ2-7; the match to TRBD1 covers 11 bases. The V and J ends lost 5 bases and 2 bases, in that order; junction bases with no gene match: 2. Germline values: CDR1 SGHAT, CDR2 FQNNGV. The CDR3 extends over 14 amino acids. This CDR3 reads CASSTGQGAYEQYF. The CDR3 bases are TGTGCCAGCAGCACGGGACAGGGGGCCTACGAGCAGTACTTC.

The gene calls are TRBV9 and TRBJ2-1; TRBD2 matches 7 bases. Germline V gene sequence: CDR1 SGDLS, CDR2 YYNGEE. There are 15 residues in the CDR3. The junction had 9 bases not matched to a gene; V was cut back by 6 bases and J by 3 bases. The CDR3 loop is CASTPLGGDYNEQFF. DNA of the CDR3: TGTGCCAGCACCCCGTTGGGGGGGGACTACAATGAGCAGTTCTTC. The variable domain in full, with the rest retrieved from reference TRBV9 and TRBJ2-1, is DSGVTQTPKHLITATGQRVTLRCSPRSGDLSVYWYQQSLDQGLQFLIQYYNGEERAKGNILERFSAQQFPDLHSELNLSSLELGDSALYFCASTPLGGDYNEQFFGPGTRLTVL.

This chain links TRBV19 with TRBJ2-5; 7 bases are shared with TRBD2. Germline V gene sequence: CDR1 LNHDA, CDR2 SQIVND (reference sequence). J lost 2 bases, V lost 1 base, and 4 bases had no gene match. This CDR3 region has 15 residues. CDR3 nucleotides: TGTGCCAGTAGTATAGTAGGACTAGAACAAGAGACCCAGTACTTC. This encodes CASSIVGLEQETQYF.

The table lists this clone with a count of one. This chain links TRBV6-2 or TRBV6-3 with TRBJ2-2; TRBD1 matches 8 bases. CDR1 is MNHEY and CDR2 is SVGEGT in the germline V gene. CDR3 length: 14 residues. The trim removed 4 bases at V and 5 bases at J, leaving 3 bases unmatched. This CDR3 reads CASSSDRGTGELFF. CDR3 DNA sequence: TGTGCCAGCAGTTCCGACAGGGGTACCGGGGAGCTGTTTTTT.

This clone appeared once. V and J are TRBV30 and TRBJ1-5; TRBD1 matches 7 bases. Germline V lookup: CDR1 GTSNPN, CDR2 SVGIG (reference sequence). CDR3 size: 13 residues. J was trimmed by 7 bases and V by 0 bases; bases with no gene match: 3. CDR3 region: CAWSVGGAQPQHF. The CDR3 DNA follows: TGTGCCTGGAGTGTAGGGGGCGCCCAGCCCCAGCATTTT.

The chain links TRBV6-2 or TRBV6-3 to TRBJ2-3; tentatively, D is TRBD1 (6 bases). Trimming shortened V by 0 bases and J by 0 bases, and 10 bases separated the two germline ends. The length of the CDR3 is 16 residues. CDR1 and CDR2 (germline): MNHEY, SVGEGT. The chain's CDR3 is CASSYSRQASTDTQYF. DNA for the CDR3: TGTGCCAGCAGTTACTCCCGACAGGCCAGCACAGATACGCAGTATTTT.

This chain uses TRBV4-3 with TRBJ2-1; D ambiguous. The CDR3 is 14 residues long. With 0 bases removed from V and 4 bases from J, the gap between germline ends came to 7 bases. CDR1 is LGHNA, CDR2 YSLEER, per germline. The CDR3 DNA is TGCGCCAGCAGCCAAGATCTTATATACAATGAGCAGTTCTTC. The encoded protein is CASSQDLIYNEQFF.